These T cell receptor beta chains were read from a single sample in a study of blood T cell repertoires in COVID-19. Produced via immunoSEQ multiplex PCR; TCRdb's table is partial and in-frame only. The data show around 100,000 clones, about 92% seen once. Source material: peripheral blood. Receptors were obtained from a woman of 80 years or more in a cohort sampled during active COVID-19. Each CDR3 is given with its conserved first and last residue. D genes are given only for firm matches. Some rows mark clone size as missing; the rest say once, few, many or name a class of expanded clone.

abundance	v_gene	j_gene	d_gene	CDR3aa	CDR3nt
-	TRBV19	TRBJ2-5	-	CASSAQGQETQYF	TGTGCCAGTAGTGCCCAGGGGCAAGAGACCCAGTACTTC
-	TRBV4-2	TRBJ2-2	-	CASSPQGFNANTGELFF	TGTGCCAGCAGCCCTCAGGGTTTCAACGCGAACACCGGGGAGCTGTTTTTT
-	TRBV3-1/TRBV3-2	TRBJ1-1	-	CASSQGANSPNTEAFF	TGTGCCAGCAGCCAAGGGGCAAACTCTCCCAACACTGAAGCTTTCTTT
-	TRBV4-2	TRBJ2-1	TRBD1	CASSPSDRDNNEQFF	TGTGCCAGCAGCCCGTCGGACAGGGATAACAATGAGCAGTTCTTC
-	TRBV21-1	TRBJ2-5	-	CASSKRRLAGVVTQYF	TGTGCCAGCAGCAAGAGACGACTAGCGGGAGTGGTGACCCAGTACTTC
-	TRBV2	TRBJ1-2	-	CASSDIGVYGYTF	TGTGCCAGCAGTGATATCGGGGTCTATGGCTACACCTTC
-	TRBV6-6	TRBJ1-2	TRBD1	CASSSGQGSPYTF	TGTGCCAGCAGCTCCGGACAGGGAAGTCCCTACACCTTC
once	TRBV18	TRBJ2-2	-	CASSAGTRNTGELFF	TGTGCCAGCTCAGCCGGGACAAGAAACACCGGGGAGCTGTTTTTT
-	TRBV5-8	TRBJ2-7	-	CASSFPGVEEQYF	TGTGCCAGCAGCTTCCCCGGGGTGGAGGAGCAGTACTTC
-	TRBV7-2	TRBJ1-3	-	CASSLAQGSNTIYF	TGTGCCAGCAGCTTAGCACAGGGTTCAAACACCATATATTTT
-	TRBV4-1	TRBJ2-2	TRBD2	CASSQERSLAGGYTGELFF	TGCGCCAGCAGCCAAGAGAGATCCCTAGCGGGGGGGTATACCGGGGAGCTGTTTTTT
-	TRBV9	TRBJ1-1	-	CASSVDEFEAFF	TGTGCCAGCAGCGTAGATGAGTTTGAAGCTTTCTTT
-	TRBV5-1	TRBJ2-3	TRBD2	CASSGTSGSGDTQYF	TGCGCCAGCAGCGGAACTAGCGGGAGTGGAGATACGCAGTATTTT
-	TRBV12-3/TRBV12-4	TRBJ2-2	-	CASTVTGELFF	TGTGCCAGCACCGTGACCGGGGAGCTGTTTTTT
-	TRBV6-6	TRBJ1-5	-	CASSSNQPQHF	TGTGCCAGCAGTTCAAATCAGCCCCAGCATTTT
-	TRBV7-9	TRBJ2-2	-	CASSLAQGIGTGELFF	TGTGCCAGCAGCTTAGCCCAGGGAATAGGTACCGGGGAGCTGTTTTTT
-	TRBV5-1	TRBJ1-2	-	CASSSPGGNYGYTF	TGCGCCAGCAGCTCTCCGGGGGGGAACTATGGCTACACCTTC
-	TRBV28	TRBJ2-1	TRBD2	CASSLAPGLAQNEQFF	TGTGCCAGCAGTTTAGCACCGGGACTAGCGCAAAATGAGCAGTTCTTC
-	TRBV4-1	TRBJ2-7	TRBD1	CASSPLGQGHSYEQYF	TGCGCCAGCAGCCCACTAGGACAGGGGCACTCCTACGAGCAGTACTTC
once	TRBV9	TRBJ1-1	-	CASSVATDTEAFF	TGTGCCAGCAGCGTAGCGACAGACACTGAAGCTTTCTTT
-	TRBV2	TRBJ1-5	TRBD1	CASSEKTGGIQPQHF	TGTGCCAGCAGTGAGAAGACAGGGGGGATTCAGCCCCAGCATTTT
few	TRBV24-1	TRBJ1-5	TRBD1	CATSDAGGRPQHF	TGTGCCACCAGTGATGCAGGGGGAAGGCCCCAGCATTTT
-	TRBV10-3	TRBJ2-7	TRBD2	CAISEVVAGGNSLEQYF	TGTGCCATCAGTGAGGTGGTAGCGGGAGGGAACTCTCTCGAGCAGTACTTC
-	TRBV15	TRBJ1-3	-	CATRDSSNSGNTIYF	TGTGCCACCAGGGACTCAAGTAACTCTGGAAACACCATATATTTT
-	TRBV6-5	TRBJ1-1	-	CASSTQGSEAFF	TGTGCCAGCAGTACACAGGGTTCTGAAGCTTTCTTT
-	TRBV2	TRBJ1-1	-	CASSGESTEAFF	TGTGCCAGCAGTGGAGAGAGCACTGAAGCTTTCTTT
-	TRBV5-4	TRBJ1-2	TRBD1	CASSLEQGNYGYTF	TGTGCCAGCAGCTTGGAACAGGGGAACTATGGCTACACCTTC
once	TRBV28	TRBJ1-2	-	CASRAPTVNYGYTF	TGTGCCAGCAGAGCGCCGACAGTGAACTATGGCTACACCTTC
-	TRBV24-1	TRBJ2-1	TRBD2	CATSEGGAGAYNEQFF	TGTGCCACCAGTGAAGGGGGAGCGGGAGCCTACAATGAGCAGTTCTTC
-	TRBV19	TRBJ2-2	TRBD1	CASSKRGRIGELFF	TGTGCCAGTAGTAAGAGGGGGCGGATCGGGGAGCTGTTTTTT
-	TRBV29-1	TRBJ1-3	-	CSVGSSPTVSGNTIYF	TGCAGCGTTGGCTCGTCACCAACAGTCTCTGGAAACACCATATATTTT
-	TRBV10-1	TRBJ2-4	-	CASSDGVAKNIQYF	TGCGCCAGCAGTGATGGAGTAGCCAAAAACATTCAGTACTTC
-	TRBV6-1	TRBJ1-2	-	CASSEAKGAGYGYTF	TGTGCCAGCAGTGAAGCGAAGGGTGCGGGCTATGGCTACACCTTC